The rows below give T cell receptor beta chains drawn from one sample of a study of cytomegalovirus exposure and HLA in healthy donors. Assay: immunoSEQ multiplex PCR; the TCRdb copy retains only in-frame clones and omits some. Recorded for this sample: around 70,000 clones. The material sequenced was PBMCs. These receptors came from a female donor in good health and CMV-seropositive. Both conserved end residues are part of each CDR3. The D gene is left open where the match is weak.

>TRBD2|TRBJ2-2|TRBV6-4|15
TGTGCCAGCAGCCAGCGGGGGGGCGGCACCGGGGAGCTGTTTTTT
CASSQRGGGTGELFF
>NA|TRBJ1-1|TRBV30|13
TGTGCCTGGAGTGTCTACGGGTTCGCTGAAGCTTTCTTT
CAWSVYGFAEAFF
>NA|TRBJ2-7|TRBV5-4|13
TGTGCCAGCAGGAATCAGGAATCCTACGAGCAGTACTTC
CASRNQESYEQYF
>NA|TRBJ1-1|TRBV30|11
TGTGCCTGTACTAGGGACACTGAAGCTTTCTTT
CACTRDTEAFF
>NA|TRBJ2-6|TRBV28|14
TGTGCCAGCAGTTTTCTCTCTGGGGCCAACGTCCTGACTTTC
CASSFLSGANVLTF
>TRBD1|TRBJ2-7|TRBV5-4|16
TGTGCCAGCAGCTTTGGTGGAGACAGGGGAAGTGGCGAGCAGTACTTC
CASSFGGDRGSGEQYF
>TRBD2|TRBJ2-1|TRBV5-4|14
TGTGCCAGCAGCTTGGCCGGGGCGGGGGATGAGCAGTTCTTC
CASSLAGAGDEQFF
>TRBD2|TRBJ2-1|TRBV28|16
TGTGCCAGCAGTTCCGGACTAGCGGGGTCCTACAATGAGCAGTTCTTC
CASSSGLAGSYNEQFF
>NA|TRBJ2-7|TRBV15|15
TGTGCCACCAGCAGAGATCAGGGTAGTGCCTACGAGCAGTACTTC
CATSRDQGSAYEQYF
>NA|TRBJ1-6|TRBV6-6|14
TGTGCCAGCAGTTACGGGGACTATGATTCACCCCTCCACTTT
CASSYGDYDSPLHF
>NA|TRBJ1-1|TRBV10-3|13
TGTGCCATCAGTGGCAGGGAAGACACTGAAGCTTTCTTT
CAISGREDTEAFF
>TRBD1|TRBJ1-2|TRBV9|15
TGTGCCAGCAGCGTGGGGACAGGGAATCGAGATGGCTACACCTTC
CASSVGTGNRDGYTF
>TRBD1|TRBJ1-1|TRBV2|14
TGTGCCAGCAGTGAGGGACAGGGAGACACTGAAGCTTTCTTT
CASSEGQGDTEAFF
>TRBD1|TRBJ2-7|TRBV7-9|15
TGTGCCAGCAGCACCCGGACAGGGGGGTCCTACGAGCAGTACTTC
CASSTRTGGSYEQYF
>NA|TRBJ2-7|TRBV4-1|18
TGCGCCAGCAGCCAAAAGAAAATAGAGGGGACTTCAGCCTACGAGCAGTACTTC
CASSQKKIEGTSAYEQYF
>TRBD1|TRBJ2-2|TRBV11-2|16
TGTGCCAGCAGTTTTCAGGGGGCGGGGAACACCGGGGAGCTGTTTTTT
CASSFQGAGNTGELFF
>NA|TRBJ2-3|TRBV6-1|13
TGTGCCAGCAGTGAAGAGAGCCGGGATACGCAGTATTTT
CASSEESRDTQYF
>NA|TRBJ1-6|TRBV6-6|15
TGTGCCAGCAGTTATGGGGGCCCCAGTGGTTCACCCCTCCACTTT
CASSYGGPSGSPLHF
>TRBD1|TRBJ2-7|TRBV18|14
TGTGCCAGCTCAACCGGACAGGGGGGTTCCGAGCAGTACTTC
CASSTGQGGSEQYF
>NA|TRBJ1-1|TRBV6-6|13
TGTGCCAGCAGTTATCCCGGGAACACTGAAGCTTTCTTT
CASSYPGNTEAFF
>NA|TRBJ1-6|TRBV28|16
TGTGCCAGCAGTTTCTGGGGGGGGGACATTTCTTCACCCCTCCACTTT
CASSFWGGDISSPLHF
>NA|TRBJ1-4|TRBV15|19
TGTGCCACCAGCAGAGCTCGGGAGGCGACCGGGGGTAATCGGGAAAAACTGTTTTTT
CATSRAREATGGNREKLFF
>NA|TRBJ2-1|TRBV19|12
TGTGCCAGCTCGCGGGACTACAATGAGCAGTTCTTC
CASSRDYNEQFF
>TRBD2|TRBJ2-5|TRBV19|15
TGTGCCAGTAGTGTTAGCGGGAGTTACCAAGAGACCCAGTACTTC
CASSVSGSYQETQYF
>TRBD1|TRBJ1-1|TRBV4-1|16
TGCGCCAGCAGCCAACCAGGGTGGACAGGGATCACTGAAGCTTTCTTT
CASSQPGWTGITEAFF
>NA|TRBJ2-7|TRBV28|14
TGTGCCAGCAGTATTTCCCCCGAAGCGTACGAGCAGTACTTC
CASSISPEAYEQYF
>TRBD1|TRBJ1-5|TRBV4-3|16
TGCGCCAGCAGCCAAGAATGGGACAGTAGCAATCAGCCCCAGCATTTT
CASSQEWDSSNQPQHF
>NA|TRBJ1-1|TRBV27|13
TGTGCCAGCAGTTTCCTAGCGAACACTGAAGCTTTCTTT
CASSFLANTEAFF
>NA|TRBJ1-4|TRBV6-5|15
TGTGCCAGCAGTTCTTTGGACAGCTCGAATTGGGAACTGTTTTTT
CASSSLDSSNWELFF
>NA|TRBJ2-7|TRBV5-1|14
TGCGCCAGCAGCCCCACGGCAGGCGCCTACGAGCAGTACTTC
CASSPTAGAYEQYF
>NA|TRBJ1-3|TRBV9|15
TGTGCCAGCAGCGGGCCAGGGTTCTCTGGAAACACCATATATTTT
CASSGPGFSGNTIYF
>TRBD1|TRBJ1-1|TRBV6-7|18
TGTGCCAGCAGTTACCCGAGACAGGGAGTTACCCCTTTGGTTGAAGCTTTCTTT
CASSYPRQGVTPLVEAFF
>TRBD1|TRBJ2-7|TRBV28|15
TGTGCCAGCAGTTTGAGACAGGGGGCTCGAGACGAGCAGTACTTC
CASSLRQGARDEQYF
>NA|TRBJ2-7|TRBV9|13
TGTGCCAGCAGCGCGGGACTTAGCTACGAGCAGTACTTC
CASSAGLSYEQYF
>TRBD1|TRBJ2-7|TRBV4-3|15
TGCGCCAGCAGCCAAGTATCAGGGGGCGCGTATGAGCAGTACTTC
CASSQVSGGAYEQYF
>NA|TRBJ2-2|TRBV29-1|14
TGCAGCGCTTCAACCCCGGGGTACACCGGGGAGCTGTTTTTT
CSASTPGYTGELFF
>TRBD1|TRBJ1-5|TRBV2|16
TGTGCCAGCAGTCAAACCGGGACAGCACTAAATCAGCCCCAGCATTTT
CASSQTGTALNQPQHF
>NA|TRBJ2-7|TRBV20-1|11
TGCAGTGCTAGTTCCAGGGCCGGGAGGTACTTC
CSASSRAGRYF
>TRBD1|TRBJ2-5|TRBV6-5|14
TGTGCCAGCAGTCAGACAGGGAACCAAGAGACCCAGTACTTC
CASSQTGNQETQYF
>TRBD2|TRBJ2-3|TRBV7-3|15
TGTGCCAGCAGCCTTCTAGCGGGGGAGACAGATACGCAGTATTTT
CASSLLAGETDTQYF
>NA|TRBJ2-3|TRBV2|15
TGTGCCAGCAGTAAGACGGACAGCCCCACAGATACGCAGTATTTT
CASSKTDSPTDTQYF
>NA|TRBJ2-7|TRBV6-6|15
TGTGCCAGCGCCGCTGGGGGGGGGCCGGAGTACGAGCAGTACTTC
CASAAGGGPEYEQYF
>NA|TRBJ1-3|TRBV5-1|16
TGCGCCAGCAGCTTGGAGGGGGAACCCTCTGGAAACACCATATATTTT
CASSLEGEPSGNTIYF
>NA|TRBJ2-2|TRBV18|13
TGTGCCAGCTCACCCCTTAACACCGGGGAGCTGTTTTTT
CASSPLNTGELFF
>TRBD2|TRBJ2-5|TRBV19|15
TGTGCCAGTAGTAAACTAGCGGGGGGACAAGAGACCCAGTACTTC
CASSKLAGGQETQYF
>TRBD2|TRBJ2-1|TRBV5-1|15
TGCGCCAGCAGAAATTTAGCGGGGGTTCGGCATGAGCAGTTCTTC
CASRNLAGVRHEQFF
>NA|TRBJ1-6|TRBV7-6|16
TGTGCCAGCAGTACCTTGGGGGCAGGGGTTCAGTCACCCCTCCACTTT
CASSTLGAGVQSPLHF
>TRBD2|TRBJ2-7|TRBV5-1|14
TGCGCCAGCAGCGGGGGACTAGTCTCCTACGAGCAGTACTTC
CASSGGLVSYEQYF